The clone carrying this TCR beta chain was counted ten times or more. The antigen is unknown. The CDR3 is made up of 14 amino acids. V shed 6 bases and J shed 4 bases, with 16 bases lying between them. The data belong to a study of T cell repertoires in cytomegalovirus infection. On the study more broadly: In public TCR beta signatures, there were indications of both CMV infection and matching HLA type. Findings and caveats of the study: HLA-C-restricted CMV-specific TCR beta clonotypes prevailed in the ex vivo response. Summed public TCR beta family frequency identified CMV carriers bearing the relevant HLA.

From the reads, TCRdb called clonotypes with MiXCR, one entry per CDR3 protein. The table has around 450,000 distinct CDR3 sequences, 11% seen once; the top ten hold 9.5% to 13%. Sequencing was performed on PBMCs. V and J are TRBV12-3 or TRBV12-4 and TRBJ2-7; D perhaps matches TRBD1 (5 bases). This receptor was obtained from a human donor in good health (CMV status not recorded). Some clones in this sample may be carry-over from other donors' samples. CDR3 DNA sequence: TGTGCCAGCAGCTTTGCAGGGATGCGGTACGAGCAGTACTTC. Translation: CASSFAGMRYEQYF.